This T cell receptor (beta chain) was sequenced in a study of CD8 T cells in Susac syndrome. On the study more broadly: Clinically active disease was present in about six of the sequenced Susac syndrome patients. About 8 of these patients were in remission.

A quantity of about 0.45 to 1 ug RNA underwent reverse transcription using random hexamers. Amplification of TCR beta CDR3 across 54 Vbeta and 13 Jbeta was performed with immunoSEQ multiplex PCR. TCRdb itself ran the immunoSEQ multiplex PCR reads through MiXCR, one entry per CDR3 protein. This sample has about 150,000 distinct CDR3 sequences; approximately 95% occur once, and the top ten carry more than 0.075%. TEMRA cells were FACS-enriched, with CD8+ and CD4+ T cells isolated negatively. The CDR3 runs 14 residues. Trimming took 3 bases from V and 6 from J, leaving 15 bases between them. Germline V gene lookup returns CDR1 DFQATT and CDR2 SNEGSKA (reference sequence).

Sequenced: CD4+ T cells from PBMCs. The V and J genes are TRBV20-1 and TRBJ1-5; D is ambiguous. This clonotype originated in a human donor with Susac syndrome. The CDR3 DNA sequence: TGCAGTGCTAGCCGTGAAGGTGGGCGTCAGCCCCAGCATTTT. Its protein product is CSASREGGRQPQHF.